This is a list of T cell receptor beta chains from one sample in a study of blood T cell repertoires in COVID-19. Clones were read by immunoSEQ multiplex PCR, and TCRdb kept only the in-frame ones, dropping some. Of around 170,000 clones in the sample, around 92% are singletons; the top ten hold around 3%. The sequencing input was peripheral blood. The origin of the receptors is a man in his 60s with acute or convalescent COVID-19. CDR3s include the opening cysteine and the closing phenylalanine or tryptophan. The order of the fields is D gene, clone size, V gene, J gene, CDR3 DNA, CDR3 protein. The D gene is left open where the match is weak. Some rows mark clone size as missing; the rest say once, few, many or name a class of expanded clone.

D: -; size: many; V: TRBV7-9; J: TRBJ1-1; DNA: TGTGCCAGCGGGTCCGGAGGGGCAGCGGCTGAAGCTTTCTTT; CDR3: CASGSGGAAAEAFF
D: -; size: -; V: TRBV3-1/TRBV3-2; J: TRBJ1-1; DNA: TGTGCCAGCAGCCAAGGGAGGACTGAAGCTTTCTTT; CDR3: CASSQGRTEAFF
D: -; size: -; V: TRBV10-2; J: TRBJ1-6; DNA: TGCGCCAGCAGTGACATTAATTCACCCCTCCACTTT; CDR3: CASSDINSPLHF
D: -; size: -; V: TRBV7-2; J: TRBJ1-4; DNA: TGTGCCAGCAGCCAGGGGCCAGGGGACGAAAAACTGTTTTTT; CDR3: CASSQGPGDEKLFF
D: TRBD2; size: -; V: TRBV2; J: TRBJ2-3; DNA: TGTGCCAGCAGGGAGAGCGGGGGGTGGGATACGCAGTATTTT; CDR3: CASRESGGWDTQYF
D: -; size: -; V: TRBV5-1; J: TRBJ2-3; DNA: TGCGCCAGCAGCCCGGGGGACTTCACAGATACGCAGTATTTT; CDR3: CASSPGDFTDTQYF
D: -; size: -; V: TRBV12-3/TRBV12-4; J: TRBJ2-5; DNA: TGTGCCAGCAGCCGAGCCGTCGGGAAGACCCAGTACTTC; CDR3: CASSRAVGKTQYF
D: -; size: -; V: TRBV27; J: TRBJ1-1; DNA: TGTGCCAGCAGTGCCTGGGCCGGCACTGAAGCTTTCTTT; CDR3: CASSAWAGTEAFF
D: TRBD2; size: -; V: TRBV3-1/TRBV3-2; J: TRBJ2-6; DNA: TGTGCCAGCAGCCCAAGAGCACTAGCGGGGCTCATCTCTGGGGCCAACGTCCTGACTTTC; CDR3: CASSPRALAGLISGANVLTF
D: -; size: many; V: TRBV18; J: TRBJ1-4; DNA: TGTGCCAGCTCACCAGGAAACCGACAGAATGAAAAACTGTTTTTT; CDR3: CASSPGNRQNEKLFF
D: -; size: -; V: TRBV3-1/TRBV3-2; J: TRBJ2-2; DNA: TGTGCCAGCAGCCAAGTAAATACCGGGGAGCTGTTTTTT; CDR3: CASSQVNTGELFF
D: -; size: once; V: TRBV4-1; J: TRBJ1-1; DNA: TGCGCCAGCAGCCCAGTCGACAGGAACACTGAAGCTTTCTTT; CDR3: CASSPVDRNTEAFF
D: TRBD2; size: -; V: TRBV30; J: TRBJ2-7; DNA: TGTGCCTGGAAGCTGTCAGGGACTATCGCACACGAGCAGTACTTC; CDR3: CAWKLSGTIAHEQYF
D: TRBD1; size: -; V: TRBV11-3; J: TRBJ2-1; DNA: TGTGCCAGCAGCACCCGACAGGGAAGGAATGAGCAGTTCTTC; CDR3: CASSTRQGRNEQFF
D: -; size: -; V: TRBV20-1; J: TRBJ1-4; DNA: TGCAGTGCCCTAAGGGGTCCGTACCTGTTTTTT; CDR3: CSALRGPYLFF
D: TRBD2; size: -; V: TRBV13; J: TRBJ2-7; DNA: TGTGCCAGCAGATCCCTAGCGGGGGAGCAGTACTTC; CDR3: CASRSLAGEQYF
D: -; size: -; V: TRBV11-2; J: TRBJ2-3; DNA: TGTGCCAGCAGCTTAGCGAGGCGCGGCACAGATACGCAGTATTTT; CDR3: CASSLARRGTDTQYF
D: -; size: once; V: TRBV11-3; J: TRBJ1-1; DNA: TGTGCCAGCAGCCCTCGGGAGGGCCCGAACACTGAAGCTTTCTTT; CDR3: CASSPREGPNTEAFF
D: TRBD1; size: -; V: TRBV6-2/TRBV6-3; J: TRBJ1-4; DNA: TGTGCCAGCAGTTACTCGACCAGGGGGGCCCTCATAAATGAAAAACTGTTTTTT; CDR3: CASSYSTRGALINEKLFF
D: -; size: -; V: TRBV3-1/TRBV3-2; J: TRBJ1-3; DNA: TGTGCCAGTGGGGCACACTCTGGAAACACCATATATTTT; CDR3: CASGAHSGNTIYF
D: TRBD1; size: -; V: TRBV9; J: TRBJ1-3; DNA: TGTGCCAGCAGCGGGTGGGACAGGGGAAACTCTGGAAACACCATATATTTT; CDR3: CASSGWDRGNSGNTIYF
D: TRBD1; size: -; V: TRBV27; J: TRBJ1-2; DNA: TGTGCCAGCAGTTCGATGGGACAGGGGTATGGCTACACCTTC; CDR3: CASSSMGQGYGYTF
D: -; size: once; V: TRBV30; J: TRBJ2-5; DNA: TGTGCCTGGAGTAGGGGAACCCAGTACTTC; CDR3: CAWSRGTQYF
D: -; size: -; V: TRBV9; J: TRBJ2-3; DNA: TGTGCCAGCAGCTCTCCGTGGGGTCTAGCGAGCACAGATACGCAGTATTTT; CDR3: CASSSPWGLASTDTQYF
D: -; size: -; V: TRBV3-1/TRBV3-2; J: TRBJ1-1; DNA: TGTGCCAGCAGCCAACAGACAGGGAACACTGAAGCTTTCTTT; CDR3: CASSQQTGNTEAFF
D: -; size: few; V: TRBV24-1; J: TRBJ2-2; DNA: TGTGCCACCAGTGACCGGGGGAACACCGGGGAGCTGTTTTTT; CDR3: CATSDRGNTGELFF
D: TRBD1; size: -; V: TRBV2; J: TRBJ1-5; DNA: TGTGCCAGCAGTGCAAGCTTGGGACAGAATCAGCCCCAGCATTTT; CDR3: CASSASLGQNQPQHF
D: TRBD1; size: -; V: TRBV24-1; J: TRBJ2-1; DNA: TGTGCCACCAGTGTTGGGACAGGGTCCAATGAGCAGTTCTTC; CDR3: CATSVGTGSNEQFF
D: -; size: -; V: TRBV30; J: TRBJ1-1; DNA: TGTGCCTGGAGTTTGGATTCGAGCGGCACTGAAGCTTTCTTT; CDR3: CAWSLDSSGTEAFF
D: -; size: -; V: TRBV21-1; J: TRBJ1-1; DNA: TGTGCCAGCAGCAAAGGGGGAGGAACTGAAGCTTTCTTT; CDR3: CASSKGGGTEAFF
D: TRBD1; size: -; V: TRBV15; J: TRBJ1-1; DNA: TGTGCCACCAGCAGAGAGACAGGGGGGTGGACTGAAGCTTTCTTT; CDR3: CATSRETGGWTEAFF
D: -; size: -; V: TRBV4-1; J: TRBJ1-3; DNA: TGCGCCAGCAGCCAAACCGGGGGAAAGAGCTCTAGCTCTGGAAACACCATATATTTT; CDR3: CASSQTGGKSSSSGNTIYF